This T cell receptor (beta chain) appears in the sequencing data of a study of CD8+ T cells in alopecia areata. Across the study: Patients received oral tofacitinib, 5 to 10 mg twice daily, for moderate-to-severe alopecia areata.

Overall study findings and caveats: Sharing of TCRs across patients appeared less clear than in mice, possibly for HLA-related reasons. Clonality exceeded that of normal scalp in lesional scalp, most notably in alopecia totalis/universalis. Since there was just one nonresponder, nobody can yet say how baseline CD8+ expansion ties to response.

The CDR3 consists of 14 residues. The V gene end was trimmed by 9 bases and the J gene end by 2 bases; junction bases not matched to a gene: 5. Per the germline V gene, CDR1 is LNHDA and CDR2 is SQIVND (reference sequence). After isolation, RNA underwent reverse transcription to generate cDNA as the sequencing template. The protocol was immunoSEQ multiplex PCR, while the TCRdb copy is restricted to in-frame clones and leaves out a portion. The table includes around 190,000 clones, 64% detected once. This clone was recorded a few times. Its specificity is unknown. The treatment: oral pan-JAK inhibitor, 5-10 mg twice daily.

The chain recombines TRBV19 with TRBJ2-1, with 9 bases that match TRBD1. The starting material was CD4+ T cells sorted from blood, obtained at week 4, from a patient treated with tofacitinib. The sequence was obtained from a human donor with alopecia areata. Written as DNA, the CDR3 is TGTGCCAGCCGACAGGGGGTCACCTACAATGAGCAGTTCTTC. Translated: CASRQGVTYNEQFF.